This T cell receptor (beta chain) emerged from a study of cytomegalovirus exposure and HLA in healthy donors. CDR3 length equals 13 residues. V was clipped by 8 bases and J by 6 bases, with 15 bases between them. CDR1 SGHTA and CDR2 FQGTGA come from the germline V gene. Turning to this clone: As yet, its antigen is unknown.

Study findings and constraints: Among CMV-associated TCR beta chains, most appeared HLA-restricted in a later analysis.

The primer mix had 60 Vbeta and 13 Jbeta primers. The data were produced by immunoSEQ multiplex PCR, yet TCRdb's version contains in-frame clones alone and is incomplete. Altogether more than 140,000 clones are present, about 75% being singletons, with the ten largest covering about 3.5%. Sequencing input: PBMCs. The V and J genes are TRBV7-3 and TRBJ2-3; unclear D gene. The origin of this receptor is a man in his forties in good health and CMV-seronegative. The CDR3 sequence: CASGQTQFDTQYF. The CDR3 DNA reads TGTGCCAGCGGCCAGACACAATTTGATACGCAGTATTTT.